This T cell receptor beta chain was recorded in a study of PD-1 blockade in classical Hodgkin lymphoma. The study, taken as a whole, reports: Newly diagnosed patients reportedly had lower baseline TCR diversity than healthy donors.

The method was immunoSEQ multiplex PCR; TCRdb's version includes in-frame clones alone and lacks a portion of them. The sample carries some 41,000 clones, 88% recorded once. The V gene's germline CDR1 is GTSNPN and CDR2 SVGIG (reference sequence). This CDR3 contains 12 residues. V was pared by 2 bases and J by 3 bases, with 8 bases between. Concerning this clone: The antigen remains undetermined.

Every patient experienced relapse after autologous stem cell transplantation, and brentuximab vedotin exposure varied. Complete response, partial response or progressive disease was each patient's best response. The clonotype was recovered from a human donor with classical Hodgkin lymphoma. The chain carries TRBV30 and TRBJ2-7; the D is unclear. The starting material was peripheral blood mononuclear cells (PBMCs), obtained before the second cycle of nivolumab. The CDR3 is CAWSSLVYEQYF. The CDR3 region has the DNA TGTGCCTGGAGTTCGCTAGTCTACGAGCAGTACTTC.